The source of this T cell receptor beta chain is a study of blood T cell repertoires in COVID-19. Overall study: Samples representing acute and convalescent COVID-19 were sourced from the United States, Italy and Spain. T cells, B-cell-depleted T cells, or PBMCs provided the cDNA or gDNA that served as material.

The germline V and J ends were trimmed by 2 bases and 1 base, with 11 bases remaining between them. Germline V gene data show CDR1 as SGHTA and CDR2 as FQGNSA. The CDR3 contains 15 residues. Under the authors' procedure: Amplification with reference gene primers provided the estimates of nucleated cell counts. Sequencing used immunoSEQ multiplex PCR; TCRdb keeps in-frame clones, though not all of them. V, J and clone size are taken as reported in that table, and D and trimming were inferred from the DNA itself. Of over 150,000 clones in the sample, around 83% were seen once. The chain joins TRBV7-2 to TRBJ1-1; tentative D call: TRBD1 (6 bases). The receptor was isolated from a man aged 50-59 years with active or convalescent COVID-19. The sample taken for sequencing was peripheral blood. CDR3 bases: TGTGCCAGCAGCTTACAGGGGATGCGGAACACTGAAGCTTTCTTT. Translating it yields CASSLQGMRNTEAFF.